The clone carrying this T cell receptor (beta chain) was seen a single time. Its specificity is unknown. The data stem from a study of T cell responses to AZD1222 COVID-19 vaccine. Overall study findings and caveats: Possibly, clonal diversity was underestimated; donors were largely white British and included more females.

Measured with immunoSEQ multiplex PCR; TCRdb has only the in-frame clones, and not every one. The table shows around 150,000 clones, with 75% to 95% occurring only once. The CDR3 covers 13 residues. V was clipped by 9 bases and J by 4 bases, with 16 bases between them. Germline lookup yields CDR1 LNHDA and CDR2 SQIVND (reference sequence). The J gene is TRBJ2-7, the V gene TRBV19; D unresolved. The origin of this receptor is an adult who received the AZD1222 COVID-19 vaccine. The sequencing used peripheral blood, collected 28 days after the second AZD1222 dose. The CDR3 spells CASATPPGYEQYF. The DNA for the CDR3 is TGTGCCAGCGCAACCCCACCCGGGTACGAGCAGTACTTC.